This T cell receptor (beta chain) was documented in a study of blood T cell repertoires in COVID-19. The germline V gene encodes CDR1 SGHVS and CDR2 FQNEAQ. There are 15 residues in the CDR3. Trimming removed 2 bases from V and 3 bases from J, with 14 bases in between. In the original analysis: By means of reference gene primer amplification, nucleated cell counts were estimated. Clones were sequenced by immunoSEQ multiplex PCR, and TCRdb holds only the in-frame ones, with some missing. That table is the source of V, J and clone size, and D and trimming were worked out from the DNA. The repertoire holds about 130,000 clones, with about 86% as singletons.

This chain uses TRBV7-8 with TRBJ2-7, with a tentative D call TRBD2 (7 bases). The TCR comes from a woman aged 80 or older with acute or convalescent COVID-19. The sequenced sample was peripheral blood. Here the CDR3 DNA reads TGTGCCAGCAGCTTAATTGCGGGGGCTTACTACGAGCAGTACTTC. It encodes CASSLIAGAYYEQYF.